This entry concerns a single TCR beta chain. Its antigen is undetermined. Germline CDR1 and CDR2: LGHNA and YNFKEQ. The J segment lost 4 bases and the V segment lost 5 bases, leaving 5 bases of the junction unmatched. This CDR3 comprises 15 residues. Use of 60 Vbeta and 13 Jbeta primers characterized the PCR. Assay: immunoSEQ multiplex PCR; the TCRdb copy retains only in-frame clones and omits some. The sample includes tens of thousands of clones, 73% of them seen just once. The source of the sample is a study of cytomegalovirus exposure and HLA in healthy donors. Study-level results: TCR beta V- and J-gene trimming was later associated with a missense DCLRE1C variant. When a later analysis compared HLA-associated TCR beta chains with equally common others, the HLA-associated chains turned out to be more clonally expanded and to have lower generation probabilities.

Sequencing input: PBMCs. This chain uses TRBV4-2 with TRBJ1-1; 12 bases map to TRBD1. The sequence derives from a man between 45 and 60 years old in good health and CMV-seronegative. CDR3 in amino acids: CASSKGQGASTEAFF. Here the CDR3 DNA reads TGTGCCAGCAGCAAGGGACAGGGGGCGAGCACTGAAGCTTTCTTT.